This TCR beta chain was recovered during a study of blood T cell repertoires in COVID-19. The overall study: The United States, Italy and Spain provided the acute and convalescent COVID-19 samples. Nucleic acid was either cDNA or gDNA, and it came from T cells, B-cell-depleted T cells, or PBMCs.

Methods used by the authors: Estimates of nucleated cell counts were drawn from the amplification of reference gene primers. Assay: immunoSEQ multiplex PCR; the TCRdb copy retains only in-frame clones and omits some. V and J calls and clone size are given by that table; D and trimming were obtained from the DNA. The sample consists of 5,500 to 7,000 clones, 88% of them appearing once. The CDR3 totals 14 residues. Germline assignment: CDR1 LNHNV and CDR2 YYDKDF (reference sequence). The J segment lost 5 bases and the V segment lost 10 bases, leaving 5 bases of the junction unmatched. This TCR was sampled from a human donor in a cohort sampled during active COVID-19. The rearrangement joins TRBV15 to TRBJ2-3, with TRBD2 identical over 14 bases. The material sequenced was peripheral blood. The CDR3 DNA reads as TGTGCCAGCTCGGGACTAGCGGGAGAAGATACGCAGTATTTT. Residues: CASSGLAGEDTQYF.